These T cell receptor beta chains were read from a single sample in a study of beta chain features in type 1 diabetes. Data came from immunoSEQ multiplex PCR; TCRdb stores just in-frame clones and leaves some out. This table holds hundreds of thousands of clones, roughly 13% found once. Sequencing was done on a sample of naive CD4+ T cells from blood. These receptors all stem from a man aged 18-30 years with type 1 diabetes. The CDR3 runs from the conserved cysteine through the conserved F or W. The order of the fields is J gene, V gene, D gene, clone size, CDR3 DNA, CDR3 protein. The D gene is left open where the match is weak. Size tells how often a clone was seen (once, few, many) or the class of an expanded clone, and some rows leave it out.

J: TRBJ1-1; V: TRBV28; D: NA; size: few; DNA: TGTGCCAGTCAAGTCATGAACACTGAAGCTTTCTTT; CDR3: CASQVMNTEAFF
J: TRBJ1-5; V: TRBV7-6; D: NA; size: few; DNA: TGTGCCAGCAGTTCAGAGGGGGAGCAGAGCAATCAGCCCCAGCATTTT; CDR3: CASSSEGEQSNQPQHF
J: TRBJ2-7; V: TRBV30; D: TRBD1; size: few; DNA: TGTGCCTGGAGTGGACAGGGTGGCTACGAGCAGTACTTC; CDR3: CAWSGQGGYEQYF
J: TRBJ2-1; V: TRBV5-4; D: TRBD2; size: NA; DNA: TGTGCCAGCAGCTTTGGGACTAGGGAATGGTCCAATGAGCAGTTCTTC; CDR3: CASSFGTREWSNEQFF
J: TRBJ2-7; V: TRBV7-2; D: NA; size: NA; DNA: TGTGCCAGCAGCTTAGGACCGAGCAGGGGCTCCTACGAGCAGTACTTC; CDR3: CASSLGPSRGSYEQYF
J: TRBJ1-1; V: TRBV2; D: NA; size: NA; DNA: TGTGCCAGGGTCAGCCTTCCCGCAGGGGCTGAAGCTTTCTTT; CDR3: CARVSLPAGAEAFF
J: TRBJ1-1; V: TRBV21-1; D: NA; size: few; DNA: TGTGCCAGCAGCAGGAGGGCACGGAACACTGAAGCTTTCTTT; CDR3: CASSRRARNTEAFF
J: TRBJ1-1; V: TRBV19; D: NA; size: few; DNA: TGTGCCAGTAGTAGGCTGAACACTGAAGCTTTCTTT; CDR3: CASSRLNTEAFF
J: TRBJ1-5; V: TRBV7-2; D: TRBD1; size: few; DNA: TGTGCCAGCAGCTCGACAGGGGGCGGCAATCAGCCCCAGCATTTT; CDR3: CASSSTGGGNQPQHF
J: TRBJ2-5; V: TRBV7-8; D: TRBD2; size: NA; DNA: TGTGCCAGCAGCTTAGTAGGGACTAGTACGGCAGAGACCCAGTACTTC; CDR3: CASSLVGTSTAETQYF
J: TRBJ1-5; V: TRBV30; D: NA; size: NA; DNA: TGTGCCTGGAGTGTACAAGAGGGGAAGCCCCAGCATTTT; CDR3: CAWSVQEGKPQHF
J: TRBJ2-7; V: TRBV6-5; D: TRBD2; size: NA; DNA: TGTGCCAGCAGTTACCGCCGGACTAGTTTGGGGCAGTACTTC; CDR3: CASSYRRTSLGQYF
J: TRBJ1-1; V: TRBV9; D: NA; size: NA; DNA: TGTGCCAGCAGCGATCGGGGACACTTGAACACTGAAGCTTTCTTT; CDR3: CASSDRGHLNTEAFF
J: TRBJ1-6; V: TRBV5-1; D: NA; size: few; DNA: TGCGCCAGCAGCTTGGGGGGAGATAATTCACCCCTCCACTTT; CDR3: CASSLGGDNSPLHF
J: TRBJ1-2; V: TRBV27; D: TRBD1; size: few; DNA: TGTGCCAGCAGGGAGCCTCGGACAGGGACCCATGGCTACACCTTC; CDR3: CASREPRTGTHGYTF
J: TRBJ1-1; V: TRBV5-6; D: TRBD1; size: NA; DNA: TGTGCCAGCAGCTCGGGACAGGGTAACGCTGAAGCTTTCTTT; CDR3: CASSSGQGNAEAFF
J: TRBJ1-6; V: TRBV11-2; D: NA; size: NA; DNA: TGTGCCAGCAGCTTAGGGTGGGGAAATTCACCCCTCCACTTT; CDR3: CASSLGWGNSPLHF
J: TRBJ2-1; V: TRBV10-2; D: NA; size: NA; DNA: TGCGCCAGCAGTGAGTCTTTGAATGAGCAGTTCTTC; CDR3: CASSESLNEQFF
J: TRBJ2-5; V: TRBV28; D: NA; size: NA; DNA: TGTGCCAGCAGCCTTATCAGCAAGGAGACCCAGTACTTC; CDR3: CASSLISKETQYF
J: TRBJ2-3; V: TRBV5-1; D: NA; size: few; DNA: TGCGCCAGCAGCTTGGCGGGGGGCGCAGATACGCAGTATTTT; CDR3: CASSLAGGADTQYF
J: TRBJ1-6; V: TRBV7-2; D: NA; size: NA; DNA: TGTGCCAGCAGCCCTTGGGTCAGGGAAGATGTAACCCTCCACTTT; CDR3: CASSPWVREDVTLHF
J: TRBJ2-5; V: TRBV9; D: NA; size: few; DNA: TGTGCCAGCAGCAAGACACCGGACCAAGAGACCCAGTACTTC; CDR3: CASSKTPDQETQYF
J: TRBJ2-7; V: TRBV7-9; D: TRBD1; size: few; DNA: TGTGCCAGCAGCTACTCGACAGGGGGCTACGAGCAGTACTTC; CDR3: CASSYSTGGYEQYF
J: TRBJ2-1; V: TRBV15; D: NA; size: few; DNA: TGTGCCACCAGCAGAGCGCCAGGGGTCTACAATGAGCAGTTCTTC; CDR3: CATSRAPGVYNEQFF